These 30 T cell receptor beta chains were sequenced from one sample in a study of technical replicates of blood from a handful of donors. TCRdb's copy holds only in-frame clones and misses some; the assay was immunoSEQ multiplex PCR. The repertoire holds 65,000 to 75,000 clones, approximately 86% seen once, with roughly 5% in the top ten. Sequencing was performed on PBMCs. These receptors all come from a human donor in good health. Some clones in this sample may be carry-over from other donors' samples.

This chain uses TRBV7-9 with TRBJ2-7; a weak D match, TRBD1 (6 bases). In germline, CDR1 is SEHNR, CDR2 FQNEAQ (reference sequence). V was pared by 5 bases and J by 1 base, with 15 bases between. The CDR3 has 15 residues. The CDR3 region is CASSPRTEASYEQYF. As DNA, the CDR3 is TGTGCCAGCAGCCCAAGGACAGAAGCATCCTACGAGCAGTACTTC. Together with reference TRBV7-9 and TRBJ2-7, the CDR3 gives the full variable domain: DTGVSQNPRHKITKRGQNVTFRCDPISEHNRLYWYRQTLGQGPEFLTYFQNEAQLEKSRLLSDRFSAERPKGSFSTLEIQRTEQGDSAMYLCASSPRTEASYEQYFGPGTRLTVT.

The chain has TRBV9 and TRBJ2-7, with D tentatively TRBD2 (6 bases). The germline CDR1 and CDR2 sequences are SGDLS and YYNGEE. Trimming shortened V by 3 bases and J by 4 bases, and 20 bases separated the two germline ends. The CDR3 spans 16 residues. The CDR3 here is CASSGGETGVAYEQYF. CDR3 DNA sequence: TGTGCCAGCAGCGGGGGGGAGACTGGGGTAGCGTACGAGCAGTACTTC.

The CDR3 bases are TGCGCCAGCAGCTTGGGGGCTAGCGGGTCTTTGGATACGCAGTATTTT. Amino acids: CASSLGASGSLDTQYF. V gene TRBV5-1 combines with J gene TRBJ2-3, with 8 bases that match TRBD2. The CDR3 consists of 16 residues. V lost 0 bases and J lost 6; bases outside the gene matches: 9. The V gene's germline CDR1 is SGHRS and CDR2 YFSETQ.

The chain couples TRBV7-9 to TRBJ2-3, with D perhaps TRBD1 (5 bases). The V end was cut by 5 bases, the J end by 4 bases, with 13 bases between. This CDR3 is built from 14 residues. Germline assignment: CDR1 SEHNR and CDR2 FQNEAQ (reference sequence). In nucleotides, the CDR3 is TGTGCCAGCAGCCCCACAGGTTGGCCAGATACGCAGTATTTT. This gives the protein CASSPTGWPDTQYF.

The CDR3 DNA follows: TGTGCCAGCGGTCCCAAGCTAGGAGGATACGAGCAGTACTTC. Amino acids: CASGPKLGGYEQYF. This chain connects TRBV6-5 to TRBJ2-7; the D gene is possibly TRBD2 (5 bases). CDR3 length: 14 amino acids. Germline CDR1 is MNHEY and CDR2 is SVGAGI. The V end was cut by 8 bases, the J end by 4 bases, with 18 bases between.

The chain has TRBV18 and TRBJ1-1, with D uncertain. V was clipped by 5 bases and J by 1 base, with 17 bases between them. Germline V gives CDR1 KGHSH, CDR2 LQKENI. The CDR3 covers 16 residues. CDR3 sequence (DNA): TGTGCCAGCTCATCTCAGCTGGGAGTGGGGAACACTGAAGCTTTCTTT. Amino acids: CASSSQLGVGNTEAFF.

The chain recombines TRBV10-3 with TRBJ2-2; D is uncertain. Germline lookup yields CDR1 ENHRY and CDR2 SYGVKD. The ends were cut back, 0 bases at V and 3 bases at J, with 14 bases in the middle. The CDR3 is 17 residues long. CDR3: CAISESAPGRDTGELFF. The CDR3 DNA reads TGTGCCATCAGTGAGTCCGCTCCGGGTCGAGACACCGGGGAGCTGTTTTTT.

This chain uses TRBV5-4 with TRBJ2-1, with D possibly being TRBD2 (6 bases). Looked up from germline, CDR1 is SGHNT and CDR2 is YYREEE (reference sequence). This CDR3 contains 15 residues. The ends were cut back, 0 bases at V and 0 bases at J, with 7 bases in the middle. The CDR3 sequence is CASSLDSGSYNEQFF. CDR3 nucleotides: TGTGCCAGCAGCTTGGATAGCGGCTCCTACAATGAGCAGTTCTTC.

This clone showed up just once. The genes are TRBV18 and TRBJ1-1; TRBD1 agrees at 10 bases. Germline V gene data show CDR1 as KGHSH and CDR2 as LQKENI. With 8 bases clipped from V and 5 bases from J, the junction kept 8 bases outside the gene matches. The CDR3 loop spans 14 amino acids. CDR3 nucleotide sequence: TGTGCCAGCACGCAAGGACAGGGGGTTACTGAAGCTTTCTTT. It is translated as CASTQGQGVTEAFF.

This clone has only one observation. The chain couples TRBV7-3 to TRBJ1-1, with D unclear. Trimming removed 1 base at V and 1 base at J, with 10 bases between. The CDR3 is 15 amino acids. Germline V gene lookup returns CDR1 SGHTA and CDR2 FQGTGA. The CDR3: CASSLMRGGNTEAFF. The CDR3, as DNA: TGTGCCAGCAGCTTAATGCGGGGAGGGAACACTGAAGCTTTCTTT. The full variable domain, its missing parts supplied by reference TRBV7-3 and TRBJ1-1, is GAGVSQTPSNKVTEKGKYVELRCDPISGHTALYWYRQSLGQGPEFLIYFQGTGAADDSGLPNDRFFAVRPEGSVSTLKIQRTERGDSAVYLCASSLMRGGNTEAFFGQGTRLTVV.

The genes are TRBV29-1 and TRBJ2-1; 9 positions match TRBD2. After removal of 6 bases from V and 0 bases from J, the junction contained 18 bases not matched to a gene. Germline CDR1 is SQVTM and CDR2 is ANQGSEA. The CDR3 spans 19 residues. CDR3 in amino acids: CSVAGLAWITFDSYNEQFF. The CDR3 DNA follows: TGCAGCGTGGCCGGACTAGCGTGGATAACGTTCGACTCCTACAATGAGCAGTTCTTC.

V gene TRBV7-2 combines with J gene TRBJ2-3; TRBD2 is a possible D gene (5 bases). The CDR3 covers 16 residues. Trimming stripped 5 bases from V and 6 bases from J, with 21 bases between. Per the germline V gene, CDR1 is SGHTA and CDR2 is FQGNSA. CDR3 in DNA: TGTGCCAGCAGCCAACGCCGGGAAACCAGCAAGGATACGCAGTATTTT. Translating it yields CASSQRRETSKDTQYF.

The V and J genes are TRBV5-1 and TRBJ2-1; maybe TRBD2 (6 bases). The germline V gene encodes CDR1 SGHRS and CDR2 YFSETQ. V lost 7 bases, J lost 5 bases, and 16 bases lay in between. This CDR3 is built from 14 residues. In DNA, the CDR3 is TGCGCCAGCGCCCGGGACTTGTGGAACAATGAGCAGTTCTTC. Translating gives CASARDLWNNEQFF.

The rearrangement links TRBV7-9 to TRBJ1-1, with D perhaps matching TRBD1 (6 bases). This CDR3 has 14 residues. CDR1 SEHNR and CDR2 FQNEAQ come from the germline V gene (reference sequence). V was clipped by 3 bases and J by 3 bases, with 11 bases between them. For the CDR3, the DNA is TGTGCCAGCAGCTTTGGGGGCGCCTACACTGAAGCTTTCTTT. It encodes CASSFGGAYTEAFF.

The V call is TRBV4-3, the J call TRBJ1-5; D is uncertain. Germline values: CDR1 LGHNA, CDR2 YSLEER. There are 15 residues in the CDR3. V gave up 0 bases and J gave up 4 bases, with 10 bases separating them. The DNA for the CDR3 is TGCGCCAGCAGCCAAGATGAGGGTGGGAATCAGCCCCAGCATTTT. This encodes CASSQDEGGNQPQHF.

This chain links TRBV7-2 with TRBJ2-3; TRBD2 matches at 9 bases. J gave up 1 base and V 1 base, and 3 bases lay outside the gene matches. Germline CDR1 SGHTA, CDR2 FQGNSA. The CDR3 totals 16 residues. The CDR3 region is CASSLGRGGGTDTQYF. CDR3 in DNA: TGTGCCAGCAGCTTAGGGCGGGGGGGCGGCACAGATACGCAGTATTTT.

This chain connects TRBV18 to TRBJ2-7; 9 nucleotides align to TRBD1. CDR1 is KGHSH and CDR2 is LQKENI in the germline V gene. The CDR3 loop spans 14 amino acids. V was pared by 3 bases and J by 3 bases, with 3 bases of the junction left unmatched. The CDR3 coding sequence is TGTGCCAGCTCACCCTCGACAGGGGGCTACGAGCAGTACTTC. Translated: CASSPSTGGYEQYF. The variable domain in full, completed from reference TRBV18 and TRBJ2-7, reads NAGVMQNPRHLVRRRGQEARLRCSPMKGHSHVYWYRQLPEEGLKFMVYLQKENIIDESGMPKERFSAEFPKEGPSILRIQQVVRGDSAAYFCASSPSTGGYEQYFGPGTRLTVT.

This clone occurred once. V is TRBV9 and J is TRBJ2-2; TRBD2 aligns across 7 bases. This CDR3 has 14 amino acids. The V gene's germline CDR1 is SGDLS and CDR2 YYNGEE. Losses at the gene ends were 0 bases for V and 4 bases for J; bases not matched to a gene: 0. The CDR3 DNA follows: TGTGCCAGCAGCGTAGGACTAGCCACCGGGGAGCTGTTTTTT. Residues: CASSVGLATGELFF.

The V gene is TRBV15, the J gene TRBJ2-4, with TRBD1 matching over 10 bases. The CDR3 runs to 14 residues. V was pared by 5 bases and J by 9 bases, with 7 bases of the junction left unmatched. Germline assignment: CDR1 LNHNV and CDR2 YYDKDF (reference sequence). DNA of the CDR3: TGTGCCACCAGCCCAGGGACAGGGGAGGGCATTCAGTACTTC. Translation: CATSPGTGEGIQYF.

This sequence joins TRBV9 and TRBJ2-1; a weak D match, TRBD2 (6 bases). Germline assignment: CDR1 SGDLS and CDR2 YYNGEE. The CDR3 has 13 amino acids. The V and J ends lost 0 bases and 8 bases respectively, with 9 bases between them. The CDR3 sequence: CASSVEGGDEQFF. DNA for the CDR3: TGTGCCAGCAGCGTAGAAGGAGGGGATGAGCAGTTCTTC.

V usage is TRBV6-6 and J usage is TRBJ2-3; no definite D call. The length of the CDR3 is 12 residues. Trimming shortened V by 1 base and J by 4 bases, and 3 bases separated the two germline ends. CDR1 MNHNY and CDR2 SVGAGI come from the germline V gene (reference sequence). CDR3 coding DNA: TGTGCCAGCAGTTACTTAGCAGATACGCAGTATTTT. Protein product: CASSYLADTQYF.

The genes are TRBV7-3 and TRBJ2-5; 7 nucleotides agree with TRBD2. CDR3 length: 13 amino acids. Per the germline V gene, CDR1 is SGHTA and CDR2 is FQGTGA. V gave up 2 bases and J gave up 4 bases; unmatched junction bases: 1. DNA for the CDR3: TGTGCCAGCAGCTTAGGGGGGGGAGAGACCCAGTACTTC. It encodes CASSLGGGETQYF.

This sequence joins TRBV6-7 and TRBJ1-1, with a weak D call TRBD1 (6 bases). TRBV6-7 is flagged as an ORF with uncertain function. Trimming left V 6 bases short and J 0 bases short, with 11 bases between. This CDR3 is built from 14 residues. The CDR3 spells CASREGDMNTEAFF. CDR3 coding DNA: TGTGCCAGCAGGGAAGGGGACATGAACACTGAAGCTTTCTTT.

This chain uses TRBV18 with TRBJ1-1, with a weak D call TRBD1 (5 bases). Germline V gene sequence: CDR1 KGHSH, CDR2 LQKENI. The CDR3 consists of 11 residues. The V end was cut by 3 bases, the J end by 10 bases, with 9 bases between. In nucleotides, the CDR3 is TGTGCCAGCTCACCGGGGGAGGTAGCTTTCTTT. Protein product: CASSPGEVAFF.

CDR3 protein: CASSQPPGLAGGAYNEQFF. The CDR3 DNA is TGCGCCAGCAGCCAGCCTCCGGGACTAGCGGGAGGAGCCTACAATGAGCAGTTCTTC. The chain employs TRBV5-1 and TRBJ2-1; TRBD2 aligns across 15 bases. The CDR3 runs to 19 residues. V shed 4 bases and J 2 bases; nucleotides not matched to a gene: 10. Germline V gene lookup returns CDR1 SGHRS and CDR2 YFSETQ.

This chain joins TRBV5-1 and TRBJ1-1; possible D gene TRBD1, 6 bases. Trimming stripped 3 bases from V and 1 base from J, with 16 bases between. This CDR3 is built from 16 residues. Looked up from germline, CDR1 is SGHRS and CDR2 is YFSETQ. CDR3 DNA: TGCGCCAGCAGCTACTATACAGGGTCCACGAACACTGAAGCTTTCTTT. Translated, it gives CASSYYTGSTNTEAFF. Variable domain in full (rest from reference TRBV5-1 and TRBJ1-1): KAGVTQTPRYLIKTRGQQVTLSCSPISGHRSVSWYQQTPGQGLQFLFEYFSETQRNKGNFPGRFSGRQFSNSRSEMNVSTLELGDSALYLCASSYYTGSTNTEAFFGQGTRLTVV.

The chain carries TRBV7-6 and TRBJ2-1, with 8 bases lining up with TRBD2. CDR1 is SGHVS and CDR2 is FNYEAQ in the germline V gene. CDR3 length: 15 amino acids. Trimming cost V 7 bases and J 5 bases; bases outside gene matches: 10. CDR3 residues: CASTDPREGHNEQFF. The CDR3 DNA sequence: TGTGCCAGCACCGACCCCCGGGAGGGCCACAATGAGCAGTTCTTC.

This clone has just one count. CDR3 sequence: CASSLNLATQYF. The CDR3 region has the DNA TGTGCCAGCAGCTTAAACCTAGCTACGCAGTATTTT. V gene TRBV7-3 combines with J gene TRBJ2-3; TRBD2 is a possible D gene (5 bases). This CDR3 is built from 12 residues. V was trimmed by 1 base and J by 8 bases, leaving 7 bases between them. CDR1 and CDR2 from the germline V gene are SGHTA and FQGTGA.

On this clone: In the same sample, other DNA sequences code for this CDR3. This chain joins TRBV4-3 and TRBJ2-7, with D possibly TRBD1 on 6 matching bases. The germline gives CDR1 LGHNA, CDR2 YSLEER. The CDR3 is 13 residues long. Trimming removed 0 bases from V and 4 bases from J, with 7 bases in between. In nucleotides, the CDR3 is TGCGCCAGCAGCCAAGACAGGGGTTACGAGCAGTACTTC. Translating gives CASSQDRGYEQYF.

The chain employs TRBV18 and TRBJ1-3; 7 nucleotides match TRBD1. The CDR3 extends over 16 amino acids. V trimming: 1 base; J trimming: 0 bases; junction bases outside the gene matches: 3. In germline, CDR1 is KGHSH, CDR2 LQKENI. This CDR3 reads CASSPRDSGSGNTIYF. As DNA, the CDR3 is TGTGCCAGCTCACCACGGGACAGCGGCTCTGGAAACACCATATATTTT.